This T cell receptor (beta chain) comes out of a study of CD8+ T cells in alopecia areata. Study in general: Severity scoring for treated patients was based on the percentage of affected scalp area.

Regarding this clone: What it binds is unknown.

In each case, RNA was isolated and then reverse transcribed into cDNA as the sequencing template. Using immunoSEQ multiplex PCR, the repertoire was profiled, and TCRdb retains in-frame clones only, with some absent. The sample has about 190,000 clones; 50% to 60% are singletons. V lost 2 bases to trimming and J lost 4 bases; unmatched junction nucleotides: 8. The germline V gene encodes CDR1 MGHRA and CDR2 YSYEKL. This CDR3 has 17 residues. Treatment specified: oral pan-JAK inhibitor, 5-10 mg twice daily. Collection of lesional scalp punch biopsies and peripheral blood was performed in alopecia areata patients. Points from the study as a whole: The study found TCR sharing across patients less clear than in mice, possibly for HLA reasons. Tofacitinib significantly brought down scalp clonality and expanded CD8+ clones among top 100.

The sample consisted of CD4+ T cells sorted from blood, taken at week 4, from a patient treated with tofacitinib. This TCR was recovered from a human donor with alopecia areata. This chain connects TRBV4-1 to TRBJ2-2; 9 bases line up with TRBD2. The CDR3 region is CASSQRSGSWLTGELFF. The CDR3 region has the DNA TGCGCCAGCAGCCAACGTAGCGGGAGTTGGCTCACCGGGGAGCTGTTTTTT.